Below, 2 T cell receptor beta chains from the same sample are listed, as sequenced in a study of blood T cells in healthy people across ages. The authors ran a second PCR of about 6 to 12 cycles using a sample-barcoded 5' primer and a J-beta primer mix. In TCRdb, the 5' RACE reads were re-called with MiXCR into one record per CDR3 protein. The sample holds 650,000 to 1,000,000 distinct CDR3 sequences; roughly 34% are singletons and the top ten take around 13%. The source material was blood. These receptors were obtained from a man between 18 and 29 years old in good health.

In this sample, this clonotype turned up a few times. The chain carries TRBV20-1 and TRBJ2-1, with 8 bases fitting TRBD2. CDR1 is DFQATT, CDR2 SNEGSKA, per germline (reference sequence). The CDR3 loop spans 15 amino acids. With 6 bases clipped from V and 5 bases from J, the junction kept 12 bases outside the gene matches. CDR3 residues: CSAPSLISGDNEQFF. The CDR3 region has the DNA TGCAGTGCCCCCTCCCTAATTAGCGGGGACAATGAGCAGTTCTTC.

A single count supports this clonotype. CDR3 bases: TGCAGTGCTAGCCGGGACAAACTCACTGAAGCTTTCTTT. Amino acid sequence: CSASRDKLTEAFF. This chain uses TRBV20-1 with TRBJ1-1; weak D call: TRBD1 (6 bases). V lost 3 bases, J lost 4 bases, and 12 bases lay in between. Germline loops: CDR1 DFQATT, CDR2 SNEGSKA (reference sequence). This CDR3 has 13 residues.